This T cell receptor beta chain was recovered during a study of blood T cell repertoires in COVID-19. Study-level information: The United States, Italy and Spain provided the acute and convalescent COVID-19 samples. In each case, the material was cDNA or gDNA derived from T cells, B-cell-depleted T cells, or PBMCs.

Trimming removed 7 bases at V and 6 bases at J, with 12 bases between. Germline V lookup: CDR1 LGHDT, CDR2 YNNKEL (reference sequence). There are 12 residues in the CDR3. Per the original methods: Nucleated cell counts were estimated from reference gene primer amplification. Sequencing was performed with immunoSEQ multiplex PCR; in TCRdb, only in-frame clones are kept and a portion is missing. V and J calls and clone size are those listed in that table; D and trimming were worked out from the DNA. Counted here are 300,000 to 400,000 clones, 91% occurring once; the ten biggest clones make up roughly 3.3%.

The rearrangement links TRBV3-1 (or the pseudogene TRBV3-2) to TRBJ1-2, with D perhaps TRBD1 (6 bases). This clonotype originated in a woman aged 18 to 35 who had recovered from COVID-19. The sequenced sample consisted of peripheral blood. The CDR3 region is CASTLGGDGYTF. In DNA form, the CDR3 reads TGTGCCAGCACCCTAGGGGGGGATGGCTACACCTTC.